This T cell receptor (beta chain) was recorded in a study of metastatic and nonmetastatic thyroid tumors. TCRdb redid the clone calls on the PCR reads using MiXCR. This sample yields roughly 9,700 clones, of which less than 30% are seen a single time; approximately 22% belongs to the top ten. Thyroid surgery took place with no prior treatment in any patient. This clone is labeled medium-sized (0.01 to 0.1%). The sample was tumor tissue. The TCR was taken from a female donor with papillary thyroid cancer or a benign thyroid nodule (not recorded which). Some clones in this sample may be carry-over from other donors' samples.

This CDR3 is CASSSWVADTQYF. The CDR3 coding sequence is TGTGCCAGCAGTTCGTGGGTGGCGGATACGCAGTATTTT. This chain links TRBV6-1 with TRBJ2-3; no clear D gene. This CDR3 contains 13 residues. Trimming pared 5 bases from V and 6 bases from J, leaving 12 bases between. Germline CDR1 MNHNS, CDR2 SASEGT.